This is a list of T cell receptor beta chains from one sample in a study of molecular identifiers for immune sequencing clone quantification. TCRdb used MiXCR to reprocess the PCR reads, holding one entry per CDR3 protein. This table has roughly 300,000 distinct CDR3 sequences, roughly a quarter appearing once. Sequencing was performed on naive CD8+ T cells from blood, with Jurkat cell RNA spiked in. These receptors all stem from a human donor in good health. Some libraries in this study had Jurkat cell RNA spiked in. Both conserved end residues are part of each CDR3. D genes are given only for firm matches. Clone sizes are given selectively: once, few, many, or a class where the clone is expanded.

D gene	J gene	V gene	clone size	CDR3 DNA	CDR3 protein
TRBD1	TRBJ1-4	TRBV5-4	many	TGTGCCAGCAGCTTCAGGACAGGGGGAACTAATGAAAAACTGTTTTTT	CASSFRTGGTNEKLFF
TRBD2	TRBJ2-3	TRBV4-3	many	TGCGCCAGCAGTCCCGAGCGGGGATACACAGATACGCAGTATTTT	CASSPERGYTDTQYF
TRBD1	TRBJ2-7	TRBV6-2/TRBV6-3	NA	TGTGCCAGCAGCCCGGGACAGGCCTACGACCAGTACTTC	CASSPGQAYDQYF
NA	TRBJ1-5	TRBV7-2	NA	TGTGCCAGCAGCCATGGGAGTAATTATCAGCCCCAGCATTTT	CASSHGSNYQPQHF
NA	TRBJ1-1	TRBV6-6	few	TGTGCCACCAACCCTCTGGGGGAATGGAGCACTGAAGCTTTCTTT	CATNPLGEWSTEAFF
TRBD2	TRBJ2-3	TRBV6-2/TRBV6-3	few	TGTGCCAGCAGTTATGGCGGGGGTGTGGCAGATACGCAGTATTTT	CASSYGGGVADTQYF
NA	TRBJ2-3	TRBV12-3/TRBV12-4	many	TGTGCCAGCAGTTTGGTTACGGGCACAGATACGCAGTATTTT	CASSLVTGTDTQYF
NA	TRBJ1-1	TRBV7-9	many	TGTGCCAGCAGCTTACAACCGGCAGGTTTTTTCTCTGAAGCTTTCTTT	CASSLQPAGFFSEAFF
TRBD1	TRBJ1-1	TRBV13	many	TGTGCCAGCAGCCAAGGGACAGGGGGCTTGGCTGAAGCTTTCTTT	CASSQGTGGLAEAFF
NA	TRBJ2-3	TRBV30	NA	TGTGCCTGGACTGGTGGGTCGGTGAGCACAGATACGCAGTATTTT	CAWTGGSVSTDTQYF
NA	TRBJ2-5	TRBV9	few	TGTGCCAGCAGCGTAGCCCCGACAAACCAAGAGACCCAGTACTTC	CASSVAPTNQETQYF
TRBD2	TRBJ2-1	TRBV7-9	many	TGTGCCAGCAGCCAGAGCGGGAGCACCTACAATGAGCAGTTCTTC	CASSQSGSTYNEQFF
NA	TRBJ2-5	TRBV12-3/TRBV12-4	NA	TGTGCCAGCAGTCCCGGAAAGGTGAATCAAGAGACCCAGTACTTC	CASSPGKVNQETQYF
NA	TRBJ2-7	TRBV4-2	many	TGTGCCAGCAGCCAAGATAAAAACACCGAGCAGTACTTC	CASSQDKNTEQYF
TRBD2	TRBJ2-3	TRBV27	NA	TGTGCCAGCAGTTCTTGGACTAGCCGGGGGCTCACAGATACGCAGTATTTT	CASSSWTSRGLTDTQYF
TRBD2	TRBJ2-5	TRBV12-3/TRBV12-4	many	TGTGCCAGCACCGGAGGACTAGCGGGGCTCCTGGCGACCCAGTACTTC	CASTGGLAGLLATQYF
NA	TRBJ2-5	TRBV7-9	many	TGTGCCAGCAGTAAGCCCGGACCCGAAAGAGAGACCCAGTACTTC	CASSKPGPERETQYF
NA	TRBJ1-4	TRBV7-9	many	TGTGCCAGCAGCTCCGGGTATGGTGAAAAACTGTTTTTT	CASSSGYGEKLFF
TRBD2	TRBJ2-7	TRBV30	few	TGTGCCTGGGCGACCCTGGCCGGGACTAGCGGGTACTACGAGCAGTACTTC	CAWATLAGTSGYYEQYF
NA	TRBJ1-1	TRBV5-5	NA	TGTGCCAGCTGCTACGGACAGAACACTGAAGCTTTCTTT	CASCYGQNTEAFF
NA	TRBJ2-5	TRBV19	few	TGTGCCGCCGGGGGATGGAACCAAGAGACCCAGTACTTC	CAAGGWNQETQYF
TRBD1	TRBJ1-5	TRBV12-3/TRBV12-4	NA	TGTGCCAGCAGTGCCGGACAGGGCCCCAATCAGCCCCAGCATTTT	CASSAGQGPNQPQHF
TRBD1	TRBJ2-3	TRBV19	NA	TGTGCCAGTAGTATAAAGGGACAGGGGGGCACAGATACGCAGTATTTT	CASSIKGQGGTDTQYF
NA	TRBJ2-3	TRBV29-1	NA	TGCAGCGCCCTCGCCGCCGCAAGCACAGATACGCAGTATTTT	CSALAAASTDTQYF
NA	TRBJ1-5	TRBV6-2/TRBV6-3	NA	TGTGCCAGCAGTACCCGGGACTTGCCCGAACTACATCAGCCCCAGCATTTT	CASSTRDLPELHQPQHF